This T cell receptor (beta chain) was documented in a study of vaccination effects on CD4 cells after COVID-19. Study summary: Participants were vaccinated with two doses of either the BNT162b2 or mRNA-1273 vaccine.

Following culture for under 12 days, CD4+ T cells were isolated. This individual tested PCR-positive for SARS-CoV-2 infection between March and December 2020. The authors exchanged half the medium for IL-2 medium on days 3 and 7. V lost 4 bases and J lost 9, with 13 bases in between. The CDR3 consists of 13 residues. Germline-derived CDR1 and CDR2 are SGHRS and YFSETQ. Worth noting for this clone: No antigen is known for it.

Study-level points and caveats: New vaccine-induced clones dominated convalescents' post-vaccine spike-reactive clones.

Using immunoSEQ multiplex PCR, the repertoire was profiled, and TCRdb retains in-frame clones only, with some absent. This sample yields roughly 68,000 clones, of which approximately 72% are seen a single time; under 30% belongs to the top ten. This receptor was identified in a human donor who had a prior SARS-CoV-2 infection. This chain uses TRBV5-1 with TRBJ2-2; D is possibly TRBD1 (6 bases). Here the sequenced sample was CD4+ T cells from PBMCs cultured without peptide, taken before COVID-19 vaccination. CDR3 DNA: TGCGCCAGCAGCATACAGGGTTCTCGGGAGCTGTTTTTT. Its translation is CASSIQGSRELFF.